This TCR beta chain was captured in a study of blood T cell repertoires in COVID-19. Germline V gene sequence: CDR1 SGHRS, CDR2 YFSETQ. The CDR3 is made up of 14 amino acids. With 4 bases removed from V and 4 bases from J, the gap between germline ends came to 12 bases. Some clones are missing from TCRdb's copy, which holds only in-frame ones; the method was immunoSEQ multiplex PCR. Among approximately 66,000 clones, approximately 89% were seen once, and the ten largest hold roughly 1.4%. Sequenced sample: peripheral blood. The clonotype comes from a man in his 60s with acute or convalescent COVID-19. The chain joins TRBV5-1 to TRBJ2-1, with D tentatively TRBD2 (5 bases). CDR3 sequence reads: CASSLGGLYNEQFF. Written as DNA, the CDR3 is TGCGCCAGCAGCCTGGGCGGGCTTTACAATGAGCAGTTCTTC.